This TCR beta chain was retrieved from a study of Ad26.COV2.S vaccination and SARS-CoV-2 variants. Study details: This donor came from the COV1001 trial of Ad26.COV2.S. Study-level results: Quantification of TCR breadth and depth may have yielded underestimates of total T cell responses.

As for treatment: some 20 received Ad26.COV2.S at low or high dose, single or two shots; about 5 received placebo; per-sample allocation not given. Sampling took place 63 days after the first vaccine or placebo injection. The length of the CDR3 is 13 residues. Germline V gives CDR1 MNHEY, CDR2 SVGAGI. V shed 6 bases and J shed 7 bases, with 15 bases lying between them. Assay: immunoSEQ multiplex PCR; the TCRdb copy retains only in-frame clones and omits some. The sample lists roughly 500,000 clones; around nine tenths were seen once. Comment on this clone: Its specificity is unknown.

This sample comprised peripheral blood, obtained in a trial of Ad26.COV2.S vaccine versus placebo. The V and J genes are TRBV6-5 and TRBJ1-2; D perhaps matches TRBD1 (5 bases). This receptor was obtained from a person between 18 and 65 years old who received the Ad26.COV2.S COVID-19 vaccine or a placebo. The CDR3 sequence: CASRDQGWAGYTF. In nucleotides, the CDR3 is TGTGCCAGCAGAGATCAGGGTTGGGCTGGCTACACCTTC.